These 32 T cell receptor beta chains were all obtained from the same sample, sequenced in a study of cytomegalovirus exposure and HLA in healthy donors. Assay: immunoSEQ multiplex PCR; the TCRdb copy retains only in-frame clones and omits some. The sample holds tens of thousands of clones, 90% seen once. Sequenced material: PBMCs. Receptors originate from a man aged 18 to 30 in good health and CMV-seronegative.

The CDR3 DNA is TGCGCCAGCAGCCAAGATAGGACAGGGATGCTCACTGAAGCTTTCTTT. This translates into CASSQDRTGMLTEAFF. The chain joins TRBV4-1 to TRBJ1-1; 8 nucleotides match TRBD1. The CDR3 extends over 16 amino acids. Germline V lookup: CDR1 MGHRA, CDR2 YSYEKL. J was trimmed by 4 bases and V by 0 bases; bases with no gene match: 7.

This clone was found many times. The chain carries TRBV7-3 and TRBJ2-7; 7 bases are a match to TRBD1. The CDR3 runs to 16 residues. The J segment lost 3 bases and the V segment lost 5 bases, leaving 13 bases of the junction unmatched. The germline V gene has CDR1 SGHTA and CDR2 FQGTGA. CDR3 protein: CASSPTTGRSIYEQYF. The CDR3 coding sequence is TGTGCCAGCAGCCCGACGACAGGGAGAAGTATCTACGAGCAGTACTTC.

This clone was picked up one time. The chain joins TRBV7-8 to TRBJ2-7, with 9 bases matching TRBD1. This CDR3 is 13 amino acids long. The V gene end was trimmed by 4 bases and the J gene end by 3 bases; junction bases not matched to a gene: 1. CDR1 is SGHVS, CDR2 FQNEAQ, per germline. For the CDR3, the DNA is TGTGCCAGCAGCTCGGACAGGGGCTACGAGCAGTACTTC. Translating gives CASSSDRGYEQYF. Using reference TRBV7-8 and TRBJ2-7 for the parts outside the CDR3, the full variable domain is GAGVSQSPRYKVAKRGQDVALRCDPISGHVSLFWYQQALGQGPEFLTYFQNEAQLDKSGLPSDRFFAERPEGSVSTLKIQRTQQEDSAVYLCASSSDRGYEQYFGPGTRLTVT.

This clone was seen a single time. V gene TRBV28 combines with J gene TRBJ2-3; 11 bases match TRBD2. Trimming removed 5 bases from V and 1 base from J; junction bases left unmatched: 2. There are 15 residues in the CDR3. The germline V gene has CDR1 MDHEN and CDR2 SYDVKM. The CDR3 coding sequence is TGTGCCAGCAGTCCACTAGCGGGAGGCACAGATACGCAGTATTTT. The encoded protein is CASSPLAGGTDTQYF.

The V call is TRBV5-6, the J call TRBJ2-5; 7 bases match TRBD1. Germline loops: CDR1 SGHDT, CDR2 YYEEEE. The CDR3 length is 14 residues. V was pared by 4 bases and J by 2 bases, with 5 bases of the junction left unmatched. DNA of the CDR3: TGTGCCAGCAGCCCTGGACAGGAACAAGAGACCCAGTACTTC. Its protein product is CASSPGQEQETQYF.

The chain couples TRBV28 to TRBJ2-1; tentative D call: TRBD2 (5 bases). Trimming removed 8 bases at V and 7 bases at J, with 21 bases between. This CDR3 contains 15 residues. The germline CDR1 and CDR2 sequences are MDHEN and SYDVKM. CDR3 in amino acids: CASVNEGRPRNEQFF. The CDR3 DNA sequence: TGTGCCAGCGTCAATGAGGGCCGACCTAGGAATGAGCAGTTCTTC.

The chain links TRBV19 to TRBJ2-1; perhaps TRBD2 as D (6 bases). Germline V lookup: CDR1 LNHDA, CDR2 SQIVND (reference sequence). Trimming removed 5 bases from V and 4 bases from J, with 12 bases in between. This CDR3 comprises 14 residues. The CDR3 DNA sequence: TGTGCCAGTAGTTTGTTAGCGGCTTACAATGAGCAGTTCTTC. Residues: CASSLLAAYNEQFF. Together with reference TRBV19 and TRBJ2-1, the CDR3 gives the full variable domain: DGGITQSPKYLFRKEGQNVTLSCEQNLNHDAMYWYRQDPGQGLRLIYYSQIVNDFQKGDIAEGYSVSREKKESFPLTVTSAQKNPTAFYLCASSLLAAYNEQFFGPGTRLTVL.

This chain joins TRBV5-5 and TRBJ2-7; 8 bases map to TRBD2. Trimming removed 0 bases from V and 0 bases from J; junction bases left unmatched: 5. Looked up from germline, CDR1 is SGHKS and CDR2 is YYEKEE (reference sequence). The CDR3 is 16 amino acids. The CDR3 coding sequence is TGTGCCAGCAGCTTGGCAGCGGGAGACCGCTCCTACGAGCAGTACTTC. Translation: CASSLAAGDRSYEQYF.

V gene TRBV6-5 combines with J gene TRBJ1-2, with D maybe TRBD1 (5 bases). The germline V gene encodes CDR1 MNHEY and CDR2 SVGAGI. The CDR3 covers 13 residues. Trimming cost V 5 bases and J 8 bases, with 15 bases left between them. The CDR3 loop reads CASSATGEWGYTF. Written as DNA, the CDR3 is TGTGCCAGCAGTGCCACGGGGGAGTGGGGCTACACCTTC.

The chain employs TRBV30 and TRBJ1-2; a possible D gene is TRBD1 (5 bases). Germline CDR1 is GTSNPN and CDR2 is SVGIG (reference sequence). Trimming left V 0 bases short and J 8 bases short, with 10 bases between. The CDR3 length is 12 residues. CDR3 loop: CAWSVGPRGYTF. CDR3 sequence (DNA): TGTGCCTGGAGTGTGGGGCCGCGGGGCTACACCTTC.

The chain couples TRBV29-1 to TRBJ2-2; the match to TRBD2 covers 7 bases. CDR1 SQVTM and CDR2 ANQGSEA come from the germline V gene. The CDR3 extends over 13 amino acids. J was trimmed by 3 bases and V by 6 bases; bases with no gene match: 4. The CDR3 bases are TGCAGCGTGGGTGGGAGGGACACCGGGGAGCTGTTTTTT. It encodes CSVGGRDTGELFF.

The CDR3 sequence is CASSLSQTYEQYF. CDR3 DNA sequence: TGTGCCAGCAGCTTGTCACAGACCTACGAGCAGTACTTC. The chain links TRBV5-5 to TRBJ2-7; no firm D call. This CDR3 comprises 13 residues. Germline lookup yields CDR1 SGHKS and CDR2 YYEKEE (reference sequence). The ends were cut back, 1 base at V and 2 bases at J, with 7 bases in the middle. Variable domain in full (rest from reference TRBV5-5 and TRBJ2-7): DAGVTQSPTHLIKTRGQQVTLRCSPISGHKSVSWYQQVLGQGPQFIFQYYEKEERGRGNFPDRFSARQFPNYSSELNVNALLLGDSALYLCASSLSQTYEQYFGPGTRLTVT.

The V call is TRBV28, the J call TRBJ2-7; D might be TRBD2 (5 bases). V gave up 5 bases and J gave up 0 bases, with 17 bases separating them. CDR1 is MDHEN and CDR2 is SYDVKM in the germline V gene. The CDR3 consists of 16 residues. CDR3 region: CASSKGASRSSYEQYF. As DNA, the CDR3 is TGTGCCAGCAGTAAAGGAGCTAGCAGGAGCTCCTACGAGCAGTACTTC. Drawing the rest from reference TRBV28 and TRBJ2-7, the complete variable domain is DVKVTQSSRYLVKRTGEKVFLECVQDMDHENMFWYRQDPGLGLRLIYFSYDVKMKEKGDIPEGYSVSREKKERFSLILESASTNQTSMYLCASSKGASRSSYEQYFGPGTRLTVT.

The chain combines TRBV4-3 with TRBJ2-7; 8 bases are shared with TRBD1. The CDR3 has 15 amino acids. Germline CDR1 and CDR2: LGHNA and YSLEER. The V gene end was trimmed by 0 bases and the J gene end by 6 bases; junction bases not matched to a gene: 7. As DNA, the CDR3 is TGCGCCAGCAGCCAAGAAGCAGGGGGCTTAGGCGAGCAGTACTTC. Translating it yields CASSQEAGGLGEQYF.

The chain carries TRBV28 and TRBJ2-5, with 7 positions matching TRBD2. The V gene's germline CDR1 is MDHEN and CDR2 SYDVKM. The CDR3 is made up of 16 amino acids. V dropped 2 bases and J dropped 5; count of bases not matched to a gene: 11. CDR3: CASSLNGGSSWETQYF. The CDR3 DNA reads TGTGCCAGCAGTTTAAACGGCGGGAGCTCGTGGGAGACCCAGTACTTC.

CDR3 residues: CASRDGTSDDEQYF. DNA for the CDR3: TGTGCCAGCAGGGACGGGACTAGCGACGACGAGCAGTACTTC. This sequence joins TRBV6-1 and TRBJ2-7; 10 bases line up with TRBD2. CDR1 and CDR2 from the germline V gene are MNHNS and SASEGT. The CDR3 has 14 amino acids. Germline trimming cut 6 bases from V and 5 bases from J; bases unmatched to any gene: 7.

The genes are TRBV30 and TRBJ2-3, with D possibly matching TRBD2 (6 bases). The CDR3 is made up of 13 amino acids. Between the trimmed V and J ends, which lost 4 bases and 7 bases, there was a span of 15 bases. Germline CDR1 is GTSNPN and CDR2 is SVGIG (reference sequence). The chain's CDR3 is CAWMRDIGNTQYF. The CDR3 region has the DNA TGTGCCTGGATGCGGGATATAGGTAATACGCAGTATTTT.

The V call is TRBV11-2, the J call TRBJ2-5; 9 positions match TRBD1. After removal of 6 bases from V and 5 bases from J, the junction contained 7 bases not matched to a gene. The CDR3 contains 14 residues. Germline CDR1 and CDR2: SGHAT and FQNNGV. Here the CDR3 DNA reads TGTGCCAGCAGTCGTACAGGGGGCCGGGAGACCCAGTACTTC. Encoded protein: CASSRTGGRETQYF.

The CDR3 protein is CASSLRWGRGLPYEQYF. CDR3 sequence (DNA): TGTGCCAGCAGTTTAAGGTGGGGTAGGGGGTTGCCCTACGAGCAGTACTTC. The chain uses TRBV27 and TRBJ2-7, with D maybe TRBD1 (6 bases). V gave up 2 bases and J gave up 2 bases, with 19 bases separating them. Germline CDR1 reads MNHEY; CDR2 reads SMNVEV (reference sequence). This CDR3 spans 17 amino acids.

This clone was seen a few times. The V and J genes are TRBV7-2 and TRBJ2-7; a weak D match, TRBD2 (5 bases). Germline CDR1 reads SGHTA; CDR2 reads FQGNSA. The CDR3 sequence is 14 residues long. The V end was cut by 5 bases, the J end by 2 bases, with 13 bases between. CDR3 sequence reads: CASSPGIHAYEQYF. In DNA, the CDR3 is TGTGCCAGCAGCCCCGGGATACATGCCTACGAGCAGTACTTC.

The chain recombines TRBV6-4 with TRBJ2-3; D perhaps matches TRBD1 (7 bases). Germline CDR1 is MRHNA and CDR2 is SNTAGT. The CDR3 runs to 15 residues. V lost 8 bases, J lost 6 bases, and 21 bases lay in between. The DNA of the CDR3 is TGTGCCAGCTCCGAGGCTCCAGGGGGGACTGATACGCAGTATTTT. Translated, it gives CASSEAPGGTDTQYF.

The V gene is TRBV7-6, the J gene TRBJ2-1; TRBD2 matches at 9 bases. Germline CDR1 SGHVS, CDR2 FNYEAQ. The CDR3 is 15 amino acids. V was pared by 5 bases and J by 6 bases, with 8 bases of the junction left unmatched. CDR3 in amino acids: CASSQWSSGVNEQFF. The DNA for the CDR3 is TGTGCCAGCAGCCAATGGTCTAGCGGGGTCAATGAGCAGTTCTTC.

The rearrangement joins TRBV10-3 to TRBJ1-3; D remains unclear. The CDR3 has 12 residues. CDR1 ENHRY and CDR2 SYGVKD come from the germline V gene. With 7 bases removed from V and 3 bases from J, the gap between germline ends came to 7 bases. The CDR3 sequence: CAITGSGNTIYF. For the CDR3, the DNA is TGTGCCATCACCGGGAGTGGAAACACCATATATTTT.

The chain combines TRBV5-5 with TRBJ2-5; TRBD2 might be the D (7 bases). The germline V and J ends were trimmed by 0 bases and 5 bases, with 11 bases remaining between them. The CDR3 is 14 amino acids. Per germline, CDR1 SGHKS and CDR2 YYEKEE (reference sequence). The CDR3 region has the DNA TGTGCCAGCAGCTTGGTACAGGGAGGGGAGACCCAGTACTTC. The encoded protein is CASSLVQGGETQYF.

The genes are TRBV10-3 and TRBJ1-2; TRBD1 aligns across 7 bases. The CDR3 runs to 13 residues. The V gene end was trimmed by 0 bases and the J gene end by 6 bases; junction bases not matched to a gene: 1. From germline, CDR1 is ENHRY and CDR2 SYGVKD. CDR3 DNA sequence: TGTGCCATCAGTGAGTCGACAGGGAATGGCTACACCTTC. Protein: CAISESTGNGYTF.

This sequence joins TRBV5-1 and TRBJ2-7; 7 bases align to TRBD1. With 0 bases clipped from V and 5 bases from J, the junction kept 5 bases outside the gene matches. This CDR3 contains 14 residues. The germline gives CDR1 SGHRS, CDR2 YFSETQ. The CDR3 is CASSLGQGLHEQYF. The CDR3 nucleotides read TGCGCCAGCAGCTTGGGACAGGGTTTACACGAGCAGTACTTC.

The J gene is TRBJ1-4, the V gene TRBV15, with D uncertain. The CDR3 loop spans 15 amino acids. Germline loops: CDR1 LNHNV, CDR2 YYDKDF (reference sequence). Trimming pared 0 bases from V and 7 bases from J, leaving 12 bases between. CDR3 coding DNA: TGTGCCACCAGCAGAGATGAGGCCCCCGGTGAAAAACTGTTTTTT. Translated, it gives CATSRDEAPGEKLFF.

CDR3 nucleotide sequence: TGCGCCAGCAGCTGGACAGGGGAAGAGACCCAGTACTTC. Protein product: CASSWTGEETQYF. V is TRBV5-1 and J is TRBJ2-5; 9 nucleotides agree with TRBD1. Germline CDR1 and CDR2: SGHRS and YFSETQ. The V segment lost 3 bases and the J segment 3 bases; nucleotides outside the gene matches: 0. CDR3 length: 13 amino acids.

The CDR3: CASTHSRDTNYEQYF. The CDR3, as DNA: TGTGCCAGCACCCACTCCCGGGACACCAACTACGAGCAGTACTTC. J is TRBJ2-7 and V is TRBV6-4; possible D gene TRBD1, 6 bases. Germline CDR1 and CDR2: MRHNA and SNTAGT. There are 15 residues in the CDR3. V shed 7 bases and J shed 3 bases, with 19 bases lying between them.

This clone was detected only once. The rearrangement joins TRBV6-1 to TRBJ2-1; 10 bases line up with TRBD2. This CDR3 comprises 14 residues. The germline gives CDR1 MNHNS, CDR2 SASEGT. Trimming cost V 4 bases and J 5 bases; bases outside gene matches: 2. CDR3 amino acids: CASSASGRDNEQFF. DNA for the CDR3: TGTGCCAGCAGTGCTAGCGGGAGAGACAATGAGCAGTTCTTC.

The V gene is TRBV5-1, the J gene TRBJ1-1; 7 nucleotides align to TRBD1. The CDR3 spans 14 residues. Looked up from germline, CDR1 is SGHRS and CDR2 is YFSETQ. J was trimmed by 4 bases and V by 4 bases; bases with no gene match: 7. The chain's CDR3 is CASSPQGSGTEAFF. In nucleotides, the CDR3 is TGCGCCAGCAGCCCACAGGGGTCTGGCACTGAAGCTTTCTTT.

The J gene is TRBJ1-1, the V gene TRBV7-9; 7 bases are shared with TRBD1. V was pared by 6 bases and J by 5 bases, with 12 bases of the junction left unmatched. CDR1 and CDR2 from the germline V gene are SEHNR and FQNEAQ (reference sequence). The CDR3 runs 15 residues. CDR3 loop: CASSSAHRGNTEAFF. The CDR3 nucleotides are TGTGCCAGCAGTTCTGCACACAGGGGAAATACTGAAGCTTTCTTT.